The 3 T cell receptor beta chains below all came from one sample that was sequenced in a study of beta chain features in type 1 diabetes. Study outcomes and limitations: People with Type 1 diabetes carried modestly yet significantly shorter TCRB CDR3s in all four CD4+ subsets.

Expressed TCRB transcripts were sequenced after all isolated RNA was converted to cDNA. TCRdb keeps only in-frame clones here, not all; method: immunoSEQ multiplex PCR. The repertoire includes about 260,000 clones, around 24% of them detected once, and over 0.01% sits in the top ten. The antigens for these receptors are not known. The sample consisted of naive CD4+ T cells from blood. All receptors come from a woman aged 30 to 39 with type 1 diabetes.

The chain employs TRBV29-1 and TRBJ2-1; D is ambiguous. This CDR3 comprises 13 residues. Deletions cut 4 bases from V and 6 bases from J, with 13 bases between. Germline-derived CDR1 and CDR2 are SQVTM and ANQGSEA. The CDR3 DNA follows: TGCAGCGTTGTTGAGCCCCCGCTCAATGAGCAGTTCTTC. Protein: CSVVEPPLNEQFF.

The J gene is TRBJ2-7, the V gene TRBV2; D might be TRBD1 (6 bases). The CDR3 sequence is 14 residues long. V was pared by 2 bases and J by 3 bases, with 11 bases between. Germline V gives CDR1 SNHLY, CDR2 FYNNEI. CDR3 sequence reads: CASSETRGDYEQYF. The CDR3 DNA is TGTGCCAGCAGTGAAACCAGGGGTGACTACGAGCAGTACTTC.

The chain is built from TRBV29-1 and TRBJ1-1; 7 nucleotides align to TRBD1. Germline V CDR1 and CDR2: SQVTM, ANQGSEA. With 0 bases clipped from V and 3 bases from J, the junction kept 1 base outside the gene matches. CDR3 length: 13 amino acids. The DNA of the CDR3 is TGCAGCGTTGAAGACACAGGGGACACTGAAGCTTTCTTT. Translation gives CSVEDTGDTEAFF.